Listed here are 7 T cell receptor beta chains from one sample, sequenced in a study of T cells in Graves' hyperthyroidism and ophthalmopathy. The CDR3 regions of TCR beta were amplified from RNA transcripts. The study used the HTBI primer set for a first-round RT-PCR of the TCR CDR3. In TCRdb, the multiplex PCR reads were re-called with MiXCR into one record per CDR3 protein. Among a few hundred thousand distinct CDR3 sequences listed, about 45% were seen once. The sequencing input was peripheral blood or thyroid tissue (not recorded which). Every receptor here comes from a woman under 30 with Graves' hyperthyroidism.

At least ten counts were recorded for this clonotype. The chain couples TRBV6-5 to TRBJ2-7; TRBD1 aligns across 10 bases. The germline CDR1 and CDR2 sequences are MNHEY and SVGAGI. The V and J ends lost 5 bases and 6 bases, in that order; junction bases with no gene match: 1. The CDR3 is made up of 12 amino acids. DNA for the CDR3: TGTGCCAGCAGTGGACAGGGGGTCGAGCAGTACTTC. Amino acids: CASSGQGVEQYF.

Ten or more counts support this clonotype. The chain combines TRBV12-3 or TRBV12-4 with TRBJ2-6; TRBD1 agrees at 8 bases. The CDR3 is made up of 19 amino acids. After removal of 5 bases from V and 0 bases from J, the junction contained 12 bases not matched to a gene. CDR3 DNA sequence: TGTGCCAGCAGTCTAAACCGGGACAGGTTAACCTCTGGGGCCAACGTCCTGACTTTC. This gives the protein CASSLNRDRLTSGANVLTF.

The chain couples TRBV7-2 to TRBJ2-7; the match to TRBD2 covers 10 bases. Matching the DNA end better, TRBJ2-1 makes the J call doubtful. Germline CDR1 SGHTA, CDR2 FQGNSA. The CDR3 is 15 amino acids. The CDR3 protein is CASLRAVAGGNEQFF. DNA for the CDR3: TGTGCCAGCCTTAGAGCGGTAGCGGGAGGCAATGAGCAGTTCTTC.

This chain uses TRBV24-1 with TRBJ2-5; TRBD2 matches 8 bases. The CDR3 covers 15 residues. V shed 4 bases and J 2 bases; nucleotides not matched to a gene: 5. Germline CDR1 KGHDR, CDR2 SFDVKD. The DNA of the CDR3 is TGTGCCACCAGTGACTTGACTAGCGATCAAGAGACCCAGTACTTC. Translating gives CATSDLTSDQETQYF.

V and J are TRBV5-5 and TRBJ2-7, with D possibly being TRBD1 or TRBD2 (5 bases each). Trimming stripped 3 bases from V and 5 bases from J, with 12 bases between. The CDR3 length is 13 residues. Germline CDR1 is SGHKS and CDR2 is YYEKEE (reference sequence). The CDR3 coding sequence is TGTGCCAGCAGCTACCCGAGGGGAAACGAGCAGTACTTC. Translating gives CASSYPRGNEQYF. The full variable domain, its missing parts supplied by reference TRBV5-5 and TRBJ2-7, is DAGVTQSPTHLIKTRGQQVTLRCSPISGHKSVSWYQQVLGQGPQFIFQYYEKEERGRGNFPDRFSARQFPNYSSELNVNALLLGDSALYLCASSYPRGNEQYFGPGTRLTVT.

This clonotype was counted once. This chain uses TRBV20-1 with TRBJ1-2; D gene uncertain. V shed 4 bases and J shed 7 bases, with 13 bases lying between them. The germline V gene has CDR1 DFQATT and CDR2 SNEGSKA (reference sequence). This CDR3 contains 12 residues. The chain's CDR3 is CSATPGSSGYTF. CDR3 bases: TGCAGTGCTACTCCAGGCAGTAGTGGCTACACCTTC.

This clonotype has a count of ten or more. The J gene is TRBJ1-3, the V gene TRBV5-4, with D perhaps matching TRBD1 (6 bases). V lost 4 bases and J 4 bases, leaving 12 bases between the germline ends. The CDR3 has 14 residues. Germline-derived CDR1 and CDR2 are SGHNT and YYREEE (reference sequence). CDR3 sequence (DNA): TGTGCCAGCAGCCCGAAGACAGGCGGAAACACCATATATTTT. The encoded protein is CASSPKTGGNTIYF.